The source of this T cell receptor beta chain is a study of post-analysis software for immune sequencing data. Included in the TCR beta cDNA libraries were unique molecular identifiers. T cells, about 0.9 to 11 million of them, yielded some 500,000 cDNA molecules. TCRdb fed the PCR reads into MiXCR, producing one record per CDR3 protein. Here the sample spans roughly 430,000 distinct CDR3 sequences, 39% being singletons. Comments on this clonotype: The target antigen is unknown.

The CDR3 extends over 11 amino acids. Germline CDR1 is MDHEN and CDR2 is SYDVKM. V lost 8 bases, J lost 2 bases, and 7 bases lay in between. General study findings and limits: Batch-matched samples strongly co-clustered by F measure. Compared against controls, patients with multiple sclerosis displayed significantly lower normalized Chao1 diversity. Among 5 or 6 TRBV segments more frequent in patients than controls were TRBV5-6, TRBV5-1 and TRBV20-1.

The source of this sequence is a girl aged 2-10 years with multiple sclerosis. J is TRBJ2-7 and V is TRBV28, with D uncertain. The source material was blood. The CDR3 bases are TGTGCCAGCTGGGGAACCTACGAGCAGTACTTC. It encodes CASWGTYEQYF.